The rows below give T cell receptor beta chains drawn from one sample of a study of blood T cell repertoires in COVID-19. Assay: immunoSEQ multiplex PCR; the TCRdb copy retains only in-frame clones and omits some. The table records under 500,000 clones, about 90% of them present only once. The sample consisted of PBMCs or T cells enriched from blood (not recorded which). The receptors were gathered from a woman aged 18-29 years with acute COVID-19. Each CDR3 is given with its conserved first and last residue. Fields, in order: D gene, J gene, clone size, V gene, CDR3 protein, CDR3 DNA. The D gene is left open where the match is weak. Rows give clone size only sometimes, using once, few, many, or a class for an expanded clone.

TRBD1,TRBJ1-1,NA,TRBV13,CASSQSTGQGTAFF,TGTGCCAGCAGTCAATCCACAGGACAGGGGACGGCTTTCTTT
TRBD1,TRBJ1-5,NA,TRBV6-4,CASSVTGDNQPQHF,TGTGCCAGCAGTGTAACAGGGGATAATCAGCCCCAGCATTTT
TRBD1,TRBJ2-3,NA,TRBV14,CASSQDGQGAVDTQYF,TGTGCCAGCAGCCAGGACGGACAGGGGGCAGTGGATACGCAGTATTTT
NA,TRBJ2-3,NA,TRBV19,CASSIQASADTQYF,TGTGCCAGTAGTATCCAAGCTAGCGCAGATACGCAGTATTTT
TRBD2,TRBJ2-1,NA,TRBV19,CASSTLAGNEQFF,TGTGCCAGTAGTACCCTAGCGGGCAATGAGCAGTTCTTC
NA,TRBJ2-5,NA,TRBV5-1,CASSLEAGFGETQYF,TGCGCCAGCAGCTTGGAGGCAGGGTTTGGGGAGACCCAGTACTTC
NA,TRBJ2-3,NA,TRBV11-2,CASGLLRTDTQYF,TGTGCCAGCGGACTCTTGAGGACAGATACGCAGTATTTT
TRBD1,TRBJ2-2,NA,TRBV6-5,CASRTPGGTGELFF,TGTGCCAGCAGGACCCCAGGGGGAACCGGGGAGCTGTTTTTT
TRBD1,TRBJ1-1,NA,TRBV6-5,CASSRDRGEGWAFF,TGTGCCAGCAGCCGGGACAGGGGTGAGGGGTGGGCTTTCTTT
NA,TRBJ2-1,NA,TRBV7-2,CASSLVASSSYNEQFF,TGTGCCAGCAGCTTAGTAGCGTCCAGCTCCTACAATGAGCAGTTCTTC
TRBD1,TRBJ1-2,NA,TRBV10-3,CAIGGQGIYGYTF,TGTGCCATAGGAGGACAGGGTATCTATGGCTACACCTTC
TRBD1,TRBJ1-4,NA,TRBV18,CASSPLEGAVTNEKLFF,TGTGCCAGCTCACCACTGGAGGGGGCAGTAACTAATGAAAAACTGTTTTTT
NA,TRBJ2-7,NA,TRBV10-3,CAISEVQGSYEQYF,TGTGCCATCAGTGAGGTTCAGGGCTCCTACGAGCAGTACTTC
NA,TRBJ1-5,NA,TRBV24-1,CATSDNRGIGTGGNQPQHF,TGTGCCACTAGTGACAATCGGGGGATTGGGACGGGGGGCAATCAGCCCCAGCATTTT
NA,TRBJ1-1,NA,TRBV3-1/TRBV3-2,CASSQAFGARAFF,TGTGCCAGCAGCCAAGCTTTTGGGGCGAGAGCTTTCTTT
NA,TRBJ1-1,NA,TRBV11-2,CASSLNSLNTEAFF,TGTGCCAGCAGCTTAAACAGTTTGAACACTGAAGCTTTCTTT
TRBD2,TRBJ2-1,NA,TRBV5-1,CASSLGASGDPNEQFF,TGCGCCAGCAGCTTGGGAGCTAGCGGGGACCCTAATGAGCAGTTCTTC
NA,TRBJ1-1,NA,TRBV29-1,CSVDTGITEAFF,TGCAGCGTTGATACAGGGATCACTGAAGCTTTCTTT
NA,TRBJ2-1,NA,TRBV19,CASSVGGPYNEQFF,TGTGCCAGTAGTGTCGGGGGACCCTACAATGAGCAGTTCTTC
TRBD2,TRBJ2-3,NA,TRBV5-1,CASSLVAGAGDTQYF,TGCGCCAGCAGCTTGGTAGCGGGAGCTGGAGATACGCAGTATTTT
NA,TRBJ2-2,NA,TRBV4-1,CASSQENRQEPGELFF,TGCGCCAGCAGCCAGGAAAACAGACAGGAACCCGGGGAGCTGTTTTTT
NA,TRBJ1-3,NA,TRBV19,CASTLNSGNTIYF,TGTGCCAGTACACTTAACTCTGGAAACACCATATATTTT
NA,TRBJ1-4,once,TRBV19,CASSIRAETNEKLFF,TGTGCCAGTAGTATCAGAGCGGAAACTAATGAAAAACTGTTTTTT
TRBD1,TRBJ2-1,NA,TRBV5-1,CASSFRDRNNEQFF,TGCGCCAGCAGCTTCCGGGACAGAAACAATGAGCAGTTCTTC
NA,TRBJ1-1,NA,TRBV21-1,CASSKAGQGSITEAFF,TGTGCCAGCAGCAAAGCGGGGCAGGGATCGATCACTGAAGCTTTCTTT
NA,TRBJ1-5,NA,TRBV19,CASSMLGVYSNQPQHF,TGTGCCAGTAGTATGCTAGGGGTGTATAGCAATCAGCCCCAGCATTTT
NA,TRBJ1-3,NA,TRBV18,CASSPPQVNSGNTIYF,TGTGCCAGCTCACCACCCCAGGTTAACTCTGGAAACACCATATATTTT
NA,TRBJ1-6,NA,TRBV7-9,CASSSPGGFNSPLHF,TGTGCCAGCAGCTCCCCCGGCGGGTTCAATTCACCCCTCCACTTT
TRBD1,TRBJ2-5,NA,TRBV13,CASSLSGGYQETQYF,TGTGCCAGCAGCTTATCAGGGGGTTACCAAGAGACCCAGTACTTC
NA,TRBJ1-5,NA,TRBV6-5,CASSPGMEQPQHF,TGTGCCAGCTCCCCGGGTATGGAGCAGCCCCAGCATTTT
NA,TRBJ2-7,NA,TRBV3-1/TRBV3-2,CASSQVQGYEQYF,TGTGCCAGCAGCCAAGTACAGGGTTACGAGCAGTACTTC
NA,TRBJ1-1,NA,TRBV6-5,CASSYRQVNTEAFF,TGTGCCAGCAGTTACAGACAGGTGAACACTGAAGCTTTCTTT
NA,TRBJ1-5,NA,TRBV2,CASSVASGYNQPQHF,TGTGCCAGCAGTGTAGCCTCAGGGTATAATCAGCCCCAGCATTTT
TRBD1,TRBJ1-2,NA,TRBV12-3/TRBV12-4,CASRRDRGSYTF,TGTGCCAGCAGAAGGGACAGAGGTTCCTACACCTTC
TRBD1,TRBJ2-7,NA,TRBV12-5,CASGPTGQGTYEQYF,TGTGCTAGTGGCCCCACGGGACAGGGTACGTACGAGCAGTACTTC
NA,TRBJ2-2,few,TRBV7-3,CASSSQGAGELFF,TGTGCCAGCAGCTCACAGGGAGCCGGGGAGCTGTTTTTT
NA,TRBJ1-1,NA,TRBV25-1,CASSEPRVGTEAFF,TGTGCCAGCAGTGAACCCCGGGTCGGCACTGAAGCTTTCTTT
TRBD1,TRBJ1-5,NA,TRBV30,CAWKIQGNAGQPQHF,TGTGCCTGGAAGATACAGGGGAACGCCGGGCAACCCCAGCATTTT
NA,TRBJ2-5,NA,TRBV2,CASRNQETQYF,TGTGCCAGCAGGAACCAGGAGACCCAGTACTTC
NA,TRBJ1-1,few,TRBV27,CASSLGQIAFF,TGTGCCAGCAGTTTAGGGCAGATAGCTTTCTTT
NA,TRBJ1-3,NA,TRBV3-1/TRBV3-2,CASSQDRQVVYF,TGTGCCAGCAGCCAAGACCGCCAGGTAGTATATTTT
TRBD2,TRBJ2-5,NA,TRBV19,CASSSGGAGETQYF,TGTGCCAGTAGTAGCGGGGGGGCTGGAGAGACCCAGTACTTC
TRBD1,TRBJ2-7,NA,TRBV30,CAWSPRDSYSYEQYF,TGTGCCTGGAGCCCCCGGGACAGCTACTCCTACGAGCAGTACTTC
NA,TRBJ1-4,NA,TRBV6-5,CASSYSPVLNEKLFF,TGTGCCAGCAGTTACTCCCCAGTGTTGAATGAAAAACTGTTTTTT
TRBD2,TRBJ2-3,NA,TRBV7-2,CASSLTSGSVNTQYF,TGTGCCAGCAGCTTAACTAGCGGGAGTGTGAATACGCAGTATTTT
TRBD1,TRBJ1-2,NA,TRBV27,CASSSRGRGYGYTF,TGTGCCAGCAGTTCCAGGGGGCGCGGCTATGGCTACACCTTC
NA,TRBJ2-1,NA,TRBV18,CASSPQADFTYNEQFF,TGTGCCAGCTCACCACAGGCAGACTTTACCTACAATGAGCAGTTCTTC
NA,TRBJ1-2,NA,TRBV18,CASSEERLYGYTF,TGTGCCAGCTCAGAAGAGCGCCTTTATGGCTACACCTTC
NA,TRBJ2-7,NA,TRBV7-8,CASSLPRVGEQYF,TGTGCCAGCAGCTTACCCAGGGTGGGCGAGCAGTACTTC
NA,TRBJ2-7,NA,TRBV3-1/TRBV3-2,CASSQGTTLEQYF,TGTGCCAGCAGCCAGGGGACAACCCTCGAGCAGTACTTC
TRBD1,TRBJ2-2,NA,TRBV9,CASSWGQGANGELFF,TGTGCCAGCAGCTGGGGGCAGGGGGCGAACGGGGAGCTGTTTTTT
NA,TRBJ1-1,NA,TRBV7-3,CASSLTENTEAFF,TGTGCCAGCAGCTTGACAGAGAACACTGAAGCTTTCTTT
TRBD1,TRBJ1-3,NA,TRBV15,CATSRGTGGSGNTIYF,TGTGCCACCAGCAGAGGAACAGGGGGCTCTGGAAACACCATATATTTT
TRBD2,TRBJ2-1,NA,TRBV5-1,CASSRSGRMDNEQFF,TGCGCCAGCAGCCGGAGCGGGAGGATGGACAATGAGCAGTTCTTC